These 7 T cell receptor beta chains were all obtained from the same sample, sequenced in a study of T cells in Graves' hyperthyroidism and ophthalmopathy. Amplified regions were TCR beta CDR3 sequences from RNA transcripts. HTBI primers were the set used in a first-round RT-PCR of the TCR CDR3. MiXCR was run by TCRdb on the multiplex PCR reads, yielding one entry per CDR3 protein. The data show hundreds of thousands of distinct CDR3 sequences, about a sixth seen once. Material for sequencing was blood. All receptors derive from a woman aged 55-70 years with Graves' ophthalmopathy.

Many counts were recorded for this clonotype. V and J are TRBV20-1 and TRBJ2-3, with D perhaps matching TRBD2 (7 bases). The CDR3 loop spans 14 amino acids. Looked up from germline, CDR1 is DFQATT and CDR2 is SNEGSKA (reference sequence). V was clipped by 0 bases and J by 8 bases, with 15 bases between them. In nucleotides, the CDR3 is TGCAGTGCTAGAGAAAGGGGGGGCCCGGGTACGCAGTATTTT. It codes for CSARERGGPGTQYF.

As to this clonotype: The junction departs from germline at one end; a sequencing error may be responsible. The chain couples TRBV7-9 to TRBJ2-7, with 9 bases lining up with TRBD2. This CDR3 is built from 16 residues. CDR1 and CDR2 from the germline V gene are SEHNR and FQNEAQ (reference sequence). The CDR3 sequence: CASSHSRAGGLYEQYF. The CDR3, as DNA: TGCGCCAGCAGCCACTCCCGGGCGGGAGGGCTTTACGAGCAGTACTTC.

This clonotype was seen at least ten times. The chain recombines TRBV6-1 with TRBJ1-5; no firm D call. CDR1 and CDR2 from the germline V gene are MNHNS and SASEGT. Trimming removed 6 bases at V and 3 bases at J, with 12 bases between. The CDR3 totals 14 residues. The CDR3 bases are TGTGCCAGCAGCGAGAGCGGTATCAATCAGCCCCAGCATTTT. It specifies CASSESGINQPQHF.

Written as DNA, the CDR3 is TGTGCCAGCAGGGCGGGACAGTTGGTTTGGGACGAGCAGTACTTC. It translates to CASRAGQLVWDEQYF. The J gene is TRBJ2-7, the V gene TRBV12-3 or TRBV12-4; TRBD1 is a possible D gene (7 bases). V lost 6 bases and J lost 5, with 20 bases in between. This CDR3 spans 15 amino acids.

The rearrangement links TRBV5-1 to TRBJ2-3, with 9 bases aligning to TRBD2. CDR1 is SGHRS, CDR2 YFSETQ, per germline. The CDR3 has 16 residues. V dropped 0 bases and J dropped 4; count of bases not matched to a gene: 6. The CDR3 nucleotides are TGCGCCAGCAGCTTGGATCTAGCGGGATATGCAGATACGCAGTATTTT. Translated, it gives CASSLDLAGYADTQYF.

This clonotype was detected many times. The rearrangement uses TRBV20-1 and TRBJ2-3; D gene unclear. The CDR3 consists of 13 residues. V shed 6 bases and J shed 0 bases, with 10 bases lying between them. Germline lookup yields CDR1 DFQATT and CDR2 SNEGSKA (reference sequence). Here the CDR3 reads CSAGIPSTDTQYF. Written as DNA, the CDR3 is TGCAGTGCGGGAATACCTAGCACAGATACGCAGTATTTT.

This clonotype was recorded a few times. At one of its ends the junction is not consistent with the germline gene, which may arise from a read error. The V gene is TRBV20-1, the J gene TRBJ2-1; 11 bases map to TRBD1. Germline V gene sequence: CDR1 DFQATT, CDR2 SNEGSKA (reference sequence). The CDR3 is 13 residues long. CDR3 residues: CSAPAGQGELSLF. Here the CDR3 DNA reads TGCAGTGCCCCGGCGGGACAGGGGGAGCTCTCTCTCTTC.